Listed below are T cell receptor beta chains from one sample, sequenced in a study of CD8 T cells in Susac syndrome. TCRdb recomputed calls from the immunoSEQ multiplex PCR reads with MiXCR, one row per CDR3 protein. The data hold 100,000 or so distinct CDR3 sequences, with nearly 95% observed a single time. The sequencing input was CD4+ T cells from PBMCs. These receptors came from a human donor in good health. CDR3s include the opening cysteine and the closing phenylalanine or tryptophan. D genes are given only for firm matches. Rows give clone size only sometimes, using once, few, many, or a class for an expanded clone.

D gene,J gene,clone size,V gene,CDR3 DNA,CDR3 protein
-,TRBJ2-5,-,TRBV5-5,TGTGCCAGCAGCTTGGCCGGGGTGGAGACCCAGTACTTC,CASSLAGVETQYF
-,TRBJ1-5,-,TRBV19,TGTGCCAGTGCCCCCTCGGGGGGAGATCAGCCCCAGCATTTT,CASAPSGGDQPQHF
-,TRBJ1-1,once,TRBV29-1,TGCAGCGTTACCCTGTTAAACAGAGCGAACACTGAAGCTTTCTTT,CSVTLLNRANTEAFF
-,TRBJ1-2,-,TRBV2,TGTGCCAGCAGTGACTTCGGCTTCTATGGCTACACCTTC,CASSDFGFYGYTF
TRBD2,TRBJ2-5,-,TRBV20-1,TGCAGTGCTAGAGTAGCGGGAAAAGAGACCCAGTACTTC,CSARVAGKETQYF
-,TRBJ1-1,-,TRBV2,TGTGCCAGCAGTGACGCCACAATCCCTGAAGCTTTCTTT,CASSDATIPEAFF
TRBD2,TRBJ2-3,-,TRBV2,TGTGCCAGCGTTCGGACTAGCGGGGGGGCCAGGGCAGATACGCAGTATTTT,CASVRTSGGARADTQYF
TRBD1,TRBJ2-6,-,TRBV5-6,TGTGCCAGCAGCTTCGGGACAGGGTCTGGGGCCAACGTCCTGACTTTC,CASSFGTGSGANVLTF
-,TRBJ1-1,-,TRBV4-2,TGTGCCAGCAGCCAAGATGGCAAAGGGAACACTGAAGCTTTCTTT,CASSQDGKGNTEAFF
-,TRBJ2-4,-,TRBV7-2,TGTGCCAGCAGCCCTTCATCCGGGGCGGGAGCCAAAAACATTCAGTACTTC,CASSPSSGAGAKNIQYF
TRBD1,TRBJ1-2,once,TRBV6-5,TGTGCCAGCAGTTACCTCTTGGACAGGGGGGGCTACACCTTC,CASSYLLDRGGYTF
TRBD1,TRBJ1-5,-,TRBV2,TGTGCCAGCAGTTTTGCAGGGGGCACGATACAGCCCCAGCATTTT,CASSFAGGTIQPQHF
-,TRBJ2-1,-,TRBV5-1,TGCGCCAGCAGCCTTCGGGCAGGGCGAGGGGGCAATGAGCAGTTCTTC,CASSLRAGRGGNEQFF
TRBD1,TRBJ1-5,-,TRBV20-1,TGCAGTGCTTCACAGGGGGCGGGCAATCAGCCCCAGCATTTT,CSASQGAGNQPQHF
-,TRBJ1-3,-,TRBV10-3,TGTGCCATCAGATCCCCGGGGGGGCAAGGAAACACCATATATTTT,CAIRSPGGQGNTIYF
-,TRBJ2-3,-,TRBV3-1,TGTGCCAGCAGCCGGGAGAGGGGTACGCAGTATTTT,CASSRERGTQYF
TRBD2,TRBJ2-1,-,TRBV7-2,TGTGCCAGCGGGGGACCTCGTGCGGGGGGGAGGCTCAATGAGCAGTTCTTC,CASGGPRAGGRLNEQFF
TRBD1,TRBJ1-2,-,TRBV29-1,TGCAGCGTTGAAGAAAAGGACAGGGCGCCCTATGGCTACACCTTC,CSVEEKDRAPYGYTF
TRBD1,TRBJ2-1,-,TRBV5-6,TGTGCCAGCAGCACATCCTTCCGGACAGGGTACACCGATGAGCAGTTCTTC,CASSTSFRTGYTDEQFF
-,TRBJ2-7,-,TRBV29-1,TGCAGCGTTGGACAGGCGACATCCTACGAGCAGTACTTC,CSVGQATSYEQYF
-,TRBJ1-5,-,TRBV29-1,TGCAGCGTTGTGGAAAATAGCAATCAGCCCCAGCATTTT,CSVVENSNQPQHF
TRBD1,TRBJ1-2,-,TRBV29-1,TGCAGCGTGATCTCCGGGACAGAAGTCTATGGCTACACCTTC,CSVISGTEVYGYTF
-,TRBJ2-1,-,TRBV7-2,TGTGCCAGCAGCTTAGCGGGGCACCGGACGGTGACCTGGGGTGAGCAGTTCTTC,CASSLAGHRTVTWGEQFF
-,TRBJ2-7,-,TRBV5-1,TGCGCCAGCAGCACGGACCGAGAGCAGTACTTC,CASSTDREQYF
TRBD1,TRBJ2-5,-,TRBV27,TGTGCCAGCACCAAACGGACAGGGCCTCAAGAGACCCAGTACTTC,CASTKRTGPQETQYF
TRBD1,TRBJ1-2,-,TRBV5-1,TGCGCCAGCAGCTTGAATGGACAGGCCGCGAGGGTAACCTTC,CASSLNGQAARVTF
-,TRBJ2-5,-,TRBV30,TGTGCCTGGACCGCGCAGGGTCAAGAGACCCAGTACTTC,CAWTAQGQETQYF
-,TRBJ1-6,-,TRBV5-1,TGCGCCAGCAGGAACGCGAGCTCCTATAATTCACCCCTCCACTTT,CASRNASSYNSPLHF
-,TRBJ2-7,-,TRBV4-3,TGCGCCAGCAGCTTTAGCGGAGGACGCTCCTACGAGCAGTACTTC,CASSFSGGRSYEQYF
-,TRBJ1-4,-,TRBV7-9,TGTGCCAGCAGCTCCGACAGCGCTAATGAAAAACTGTTTTTT,CASSSDSANEKLFF
-,TRBJ1-5,once,TRBV20-1,TGCAGTGCTAAGACAGGAACTAGCAATCAGCCCCAGCATTTT,CSAKTGTSNQPQHF
TRBD2,TRBJ2-3,-,TRBV6-2/TRBV6-3,TGTGCCAGCAGTTACTCGCGAGCGGGAGGTAGCACAGATACGCAGTATTTT,CASSYSRAGGSTDTQYF
-,TRBJ2-2,-,TRBV19,TGTGCCAGTACAAACCCTTCTGGAGCGATAGACACCGGGGAGCTGTTTTTT,CASTNPSGAIDTGELFF
-,TRBJ1-4,-,TRBV20-1,TGCAGTGCTCGGGGCGCAGATGAAAAACTGTTTTTT,CSARGADEKLFF
-,TRBJ2-3,-,TRBV24-1,TGTGCCACCAGTGATTTTTGGGCTACAGATACGCAGTATTTT,CATSDFWATDTQYF
-,TRBJ2-1,-,TRBV19,TGTGCCAGTAGTATAGAGAGCGAGGGGGGGAGTGCCTACAATGAGCAGTTCTTC,CASSIESEGGSAYNEQFF
-,TRBJ2-2,-,TRBV12-3/TRBV12-4,TGTGCCAGTAGTCTCGGGACCGGGGAGCTGTTTTTT,CASSLGTGELFF
-,TRBJ2-1,-,TRBV5-1,TGCGCCAGCAGCTCCCGCCAGGTGAGAAATGAGCAGTTCTTC,CASSSRQVRNEQFF
TRBD1,TRBJ2-3,-,TRBV7-2,TGTGCCAGCAGTAAACCGGGACAGGGCACAGATACGCAGTATTTT,CASSKPGQGTDTQYF
-,TRBJ2-5,-,TRBV29-1,TGCAGCGTTGCACAGAACCAAGAGACCCAGTACTTC,CSVAQNQETQYF
-,TRBJ2-1,-,TRBV20-1,TGCAGTGCTAGAGATCGCCTAGCGCGGAGCTCCTACAATGAGCAGTTCTTC,CSARDRLARSSYNEQFF
-,TRBJ2-7,-,TRBV20-1,TGCAGTGCTAGAGATTCGCGAAGGGGGACGGGGAACTACGAGCAGTACTTC,CSARDSRRGTGNYEQYF
-,TRBJ1-1,-,TRBV14,TGTGCCAGCAGCCAAGGAAGGGGGAATGAAGCTTTCTTT,CASSQGRGNEAFF
-,TRBJ2-2,-,TRBV5-1,TGCGCCAGCAGCTCCCTAGCCGGGGCGAACACCGGGGAGCTGTTTTTT,CASSSLAGANTGELFF
-,TRBJ1-2,few,TRBV6-2/TRBV6-3,TGTGCCAGCAGTTATATGACAGGCGACTATGGCTACACCTTC,CASSYMTGDYGYTF
-,TRBJ2-1,-,TRBV6-5,TGTGCCAGCAGTCTTCGGACGGATGAATACAATGAGCAGTTCTTC,CASSLRTDEYNEQFF
-,TRBJ1-1,-,TRBV19,TGTGCCAGTAGTATCCCCGGCAGGGTTGGGAACACTGAAGCTTTCTTT,CASSIPGRVGNTEAFF
TRBD1,TRBJ2-3,-,TRBV6-1,TGTGCCAGTACAGGGGTCCTCCGCGGGCGCACAGATACGCAGTATTTT,CASTGVLRGRTDTQYF
TRBD1,TRBJ1-1,-,TRBV7-9,TGTGCCAGCAGCGTAATGACAGGGGCCGGGGGCACTGAAGCTTTCTTT,CASSVMTGAGGTEAFF
TRBD2,TRBJ2-1,-,TRBV20-1,TGCAGTGCCCCCCTTTGGCGGGGGGGCCTTTCCAATGAGCAGTTCTTC,CSAPLWRGGLSNEQFF
-,TRBJ1-2,-,TRBV7-9,TGTGCCAGCAGCTTACAAGACATCAAAAATGGCTACACCTTC,CASSLQDIKNGYTF
-,TRBJ2-7,-,TRBV7-2,TGTGCCAGCAGTTCCGGACCCCAGGGCGAGCAGTACTTC,CASSSGPQGEQYF
-,TRBJ2-1,-,TRBV5-1,TGCGCCAGCAGCCCCAGACTAGTAGATGAGCAGTTCTTC,CASSPRLVDEQFF
-,TRBJ1-1,-,TRBV14,TGTGCCAGCAGCCATTCCGCCGGGGGAGGGCACACTGAAGCTTTCTTT,CASSHSAGGGHTEAFF
-,TRBJ2-2,-,TRBV20-1,TGCAGTGCTAGAGATGAGGGTACAAACGGGGAGCTGTTTTTT,CSARDEGTNGELFF
-,TRBJ2-3,-,TRBV24-1,TGTGCCACCAGTGATCGTATAACAGATACGCAGTATTTT,CATSDRITDTQYF
-,TRBJ2-7,-,TRBV27,TGTGCCAGCAGTTTAACGGGGGCCTACGAGCAGTACTTC,CASSLTGAYEQYF